These 22 T cell receptor beta chains share one sample of origin, sequenced in a study of blood T cell repertoires in COVID-19. Clones were sequenced by immunoSEQ multiplex PCR, and TCRdb holds only the in-frame ones, with some missing. The sample yields about 50,000 clones, about 90% seen once. Sequencing used peripheral blood. Source of these receptors: a woman over 75 with COVID-19, enrolled during active disease.

The chain has TRBV15 and TRBJ1-2; D uncertain. Trimming took off 3 bases at V and 8 bases at J, with 16 bases between the two ends. The germline V gene has CDR1 LNHNV and CDR2 YYDKDF (reference sequence). The CDR3 has 14 amino acids. The CDR3 sequence is CATSSEYPGSGYTF. Written as DNA, the CDR3 is TGTGCCACCAGCAGCGAGTATCCGGGTTCGGGCTACACCTTC.

This chain joins TRBV5-1 and TRBJ1-3; no definite D call. The CDR3 consists of 17 residues. CDR1 and CDR2 from the germline V gene are SGHRS and YFSETQ. The germline V and J ends were trimmed by 0 bases and 7 bases, with 20 bases remaining between them. The CDR3 DNA follows: TGCGCCAGCAGCTTGGGTTTTCTGCGGGCCATAGGTAACACCATATATTTT. It yields the protein CASSLGFLRAIGNTIYF.

The J gene is TRBJ2-7, the V gene TRBV6-5, with TRBD2 matching over 9 bases. CDR1 is MNHEY, CDR2 SVGAGI, per germline. Trimming removed 7 bases from V and 2 bases from J; junction bases left unmatched: 9. This CDR3 has 15 residues. CDR3 DNA: TGTGCCAGCATGTACCCGACTAGCGGTCCCTACGAGCAGTACTTC. As protein: CASMYPTSGPYEQYF.

The gene calls are TRBV28 and TRBJ1-4, with D perhaps TRBD1 (5 bases). The CDR3 covers 12 residues. V lost 8 bases and J 6 bases, leaving 10 bases between the germline ends. Germline V gene lookup returns CDR1 MDHEN and CDR2 SYDVKM. CDR3 DNA sequence: TGTGCCAGCCGCCGCAGGGATGAAAAACTGTTTTTT. As protein: CASRRRDEKLFF.

This chain links TRBV15 with TRBJ2-1, with 10 bases that match TRBD2. V lost 5 bases to trimming and J lost 12 bases; unmatched junction nucleotides: 7. The CDR3 contains 13 residues. CDR1 and CDR2 from the germline V gene are LNHNV and YYDKDF (reference sequence). CDR3 bases: TGTGCCACCAGCCTAGCGGGAGTAGGAGCGCAGTTCTTC. Its translation: CATSLAGVGAQFF. Together with reference TRBV15 and TRBJ2-1, the CDR3 gives the full variable domain: DAMVIQNPRYQVTQFGKPVTLSCSQTLNHNVMYWYQQKSSQAPKLLFHYYDKDFNNEADTPDNFQSRRPNTSFCFLDIRSPGLGDTAMYLCATSLAGVGAQFFGPGTRLTVL.

The chain combines TRBV5-8 with TRBJ2-7; 7 nucleotides match TRBD1. The junction had 10 bases not matched to a gene; V was cut back by 3 bases and J by 7 bases. The germline gives CDR1 SGHTS, CDR2 YDEGEE. The CDR3 covers 14 residues. The chain's CDR3 is CASSSYLDRREQYF. DNA for the CDR3: TGTGCCAGCAGCTCCTACTTGGACAGGCGGGAGCAGTACTTC.

J is TRBJ2-3 and V is TRBV5-1, with a weak D call TRBD2 (7 bases). Germline CDR1 is SGHRS and CDR2 is YFSETQ. Trimming pared 7 bases from V and 3 bases from J, leaving 18 bases between. The CDR3 contains 15 residues. The CDR3 nucleotides read TGCGCCAGCTCAACAGGCGGGGGCTGGACAGATACGCAGTATTTT. Amino acid sequence: CASSTGGGWTDTQYF.

The chain joins TRBV2 to TRBJ2-7; a weak D match, TRBD1 (5 bases). This CDR3 is built from 14 residues. Germline CDR1 and CDR2: SNHLY and FYNNEI. The V and J ends lost 7 bases and 3 bases respectively, with 16 bases between them. This CDR3 reads CASKGSIAGYEQYF. The CDR3 nucleotides are TGTGCCAGCAAGGGGTCAATCGCTGGCTACGAGCAGTACTTC.

Comments on this clone: The limits of the CDR3 on the DNA are not certain, so only TCRdb's listed CDR3 is given. The chain uses TRBV7-9 and TRBJ1-1. Germline loops: CDR1 SEHNR, CDR2 FQNEAQ (reference sequence). Both ends counted, the CDR3 spans 17 residues. The CDR3 region is CASSFLWPTTRRTEAFF.

The chain uses TRBV6-5 and TRBJ1-1, with D unresolved. Germline V gives CDR1 MNHEY, CDR2 SVGAGI. The CDR3 loop spans 13 amino acids. V lost 8 bases and J lost 1, with 11 bases in between. The CDR3 loop is CASGRRENTEAFF. The CDR3 DNA is TGTGCCAGCGGTAGACGGGAGAACACTGAAGCTTTCTTT.

This chain uses TRBV19 with TRBJ2-1; 12 nucleotides line up with TRBD1. V lost 5 bases to trimming and J lost 9 bases; unmatched junction nucleotides: 14. The CDR3 sequence is 17 residues long. Germline CDR1 LNHDA, CDR2 SQIVND (reference sequence). CDR3 region: CASSLSGTGGRYIEQFF. The CDR3 nucleotides read TGTGCCAGTAGTCTCTCCGGGACAGGGGGCCGGTATATTGAGCAGTTCTTC.

The V and J genes are TRBV7-2 and TRBJ1-3, with D unresolved. CDR1 is SGHTA and CDR2 is FQGNSA in the germline V gene. The ends were cut back, 5 bases at V and 0 bases at J, with 11 bases in the middle. The CDR3 spans 15 residues. The CDR3, as DNA: TGTGCCAGCAGCCCACCCTATACCTCTGGAAACACCATATATTTT. Amino acids: CASSPPYTSGNTIYF.

The rearrangement links TRBV15 to TRBJ1-4; a possible D gene is TRBD1 (5 bases). V was cut by 7 bases and J by 4 bases, with 16 bases left in between. Germline lookup yields CDR1 LNHNV and CDR2 YYDKDF (reference sequence). The CDR3 sequence is 15 residues long. The CDR3 DNA reads TGTGCCACCAACACTAACAGGCCAGATAATGAAAAACTGTTTTTT. Translated: CATNTNRPDNEKLFF.

V gene TRBV5-1 combines with J gene TRBJ1-2; tentatively, D is TRBD1 (5 bases). CDR1 is SGHRS, CDR2 YFSETQ, per germline. The CDR3 has 14 amino acids. The germline V and J ends were trimmed by 6 bases and 3 bases, with 15 bases remaining between them. The chain's CDR3 is CASTHGGEDYGYTF. The CDR3, as DNA: TGCGCCAGCACCCACGGGGGGGAGGACTATGGCTACACCTTC.

The chain employs TRBV18 and TRBJ2-6; tentative D call: TRBD1 (7 bases). V shed 5 bases and J shed 0 bases, with 14 bases lying between them. The CDR3 extends over 17 amino acids. Germline CDR1 is KGHSH and CDR2 is LQKENI. The CDR3 DNA reads TGTGCCAGCTCAGTAGCAGGGGGGAACTCTGGGGCCAACGTCCTGACTTTC. This codes for CASSVAGGNSGANVLTF.

The J gene is TRBJ1-2, the V gene TRBV5-5; 7 bases align to TRBD1. The V and J ends lost 3 bases and 4 bases, in that order; junction bases with no gene match: 9. This CDR3 region has 15 residues. Germline CDR1 SGHKS, CDR2 YYEKEE (reference sequence). In nucleotides, the CDR3 is TGTGCCAGCAGCTCCTCGACAGGGATAAGCTATGGCTACACCTTC. Amino acids: CASSSSTGISYGYTF.

To note about this clone: One end of the junction is discordant with germline, which a read error may explain. The rearrangement uses TRBV5-6 and TRBJ1-3, with 9 bases matching TRBD1. Germline V gene sequence: CDR1 SGHDT, CDR2 YYEEEE. The length of the CDR3 is 15 residues. DNA for the CDR3: TGTGCCAGCGGCTTTCTTGACAGGGGGGAAAACACCATATATTTT. As protein: CASGFLDRGENTIYF.

The chain couples TRBV7-2 to TRBJ1-1; a possible D gene is TRBD1 (6 bases). V lost 1 base, J lost 5 bases, and 20 bases lay in between. The germline V gene has CDR1 SGHTA and CDR2 FQGNSA. The CDR3 totals 17 residues. CDR3 in DNA: TGTGCCAGCAGCTTAGGGGCGCGGGGGCAGGCAAGGACTGAAGCTTTCTTT. Translating gives CASSLGARGQARTEAFF.

The gene calls are TRBV6-2 or TRBV6-3 and TRBJ2-1; 7 bases align to TRBD2. V shed 6 bases, J shed 1 base, and the junction held 3 bases outside the gene matches. Germline CDR1 MNHEY, CDR2 SVGEGT. The CDR3 is 14 amino acids. This CDR3 reads CASRPSGSYNEQFF. The CDR3 bases are TGTGCCAGCAGGCCTAGCGGTTCCTACAATGAGCAGTTCTTC.

The genes are TRBV2 and TRBJ2-5, with TRBD2 matching over 8 bases. CDR1 SNHLY and CDR2 FYNNEI come from the germline V gene. The CDR3 extends over 17 amino acids. Unmatched junction bases numbered 6, after V lost 0 bases and J lost 0 bases. Written as DNA, the CDR3 is TGTGCCAGCAGTGAAGCGCTTAGCGGGGCGTACCAAGAGACCCAGTACTTC. It translates to CASSEALSGAYQETQYF.

The CDR3 sequence: CASSQGQGGSYGYTF. CDR3 nucleotides: TGTGCCAGCAGCCAGGGACAGGGCGGAAGCTATGGCTACACCTTC. This chain joins TRBV11-2 and TRBJ1-2; TRBD1 agrees at 9 bases. CDR1 and CDR2 from the germline V gene are SGHAT and FQNNGV. The ends lost 5 bases at V and 4 bases at J; junction bases unmatched: 8. The CDR3 is made up of 15 amino acids.

As concerns this clone: The junction and the germline gene differ at one end; a read error may be behind it. This chain uses TRBV7-7 with TRBJ1-3, with a possible D match to TRBD1 (6 bases). This CDR3 is built from 16 residues. Germline CDR1 and CDR2: SSHAT and FNYEAQ (reference sequence). CDR3 DNA sequence: TGTGCTAGCAGCGCGGGGGACATCTTCTCTGGAAACACCATATATTTT. Translating it yields CASSAGDIFSGNTIYF.